The 19 T cell receptor beta chains given below trace back to one sample, sequenced in a study of T-cell reconstitution after alpha-beta-depleted transplantation in children. The library targeted TCRbeta and was prepared with unique molecular identifiers. Each CDR3 protein gets one entry after TCRdb re-called the PCR reads with MiXCR. This table holds under 850,000 distinct CDR3 sequences, around 13% found once. The source material was PBMCs, sampled before TCRalphabeta/CD19-depleted stem cell transplant. The receptors stem from a girl aged 2-10 years with congenital amegakaryocytic thrombocytopenia, due to receive a stem cell transplant.

This clonotype was seen a handful of times. The J gene is TRBJ2-1, the V gene TRBV18; 8 nucleotides agree with TRBD2. The ends lost 8 bases at V and 0 bases at J; junction bases unmatched: 6. The CDR3 totals 15 residues. Germline lookup yields CDR1 KGHSH and CDR2 LQKENI. This CDR3 is CASAQRESSYNEQFF. For the CDR3, the DNA is TGTGCCAGCGCCCAGCGGGAGAGCTCCTACAATGAGCAGTTCTTC.

This clonotype was seen at least ten times. The CDR3 spells CASSLEGSTGELFF. DNA of the CDR3: TGTGCCAGCAGTTTAGAAGGGAGCACCGGGGAGCTGTTTTTT. The V call is TRBV27, the J call TRBJ2-2; possible D gene TRBD2, 5 bases. Germline V gives CDR1 MNHEY, CDR2 SMNVEV (reference sequence). Trimming took 2 bases from V and 4 from J, leaving 8 bases between them. CDR3 length: 14 residues.

This clonotype has just a few counts. The rearrangement links TRBV4-1 to TRBJ2-6, with D hard to call. Per the germline V gene, CDR1 is MGHRA and CDR2 is YSYEKL. V shed 1 base and J shed 5 bases, with 9 bases lying between them. There are 15 residues in the CDR3. CDR3 in DNA: TGCGCCAGCAGCCAAGTGGTAGGGAGGGCCAACGTCCTGACTTTC. Amino acid sequence: CASSQVVGRANVLTF.

This clonotype was recorded at least ten times. V gene TRBV27 combines with J gene TRBJ2-2; D not resolved. The CDR3 extends over 13 amino acids. V was clipped by 4 bases and J by 0 bases, with 3 bases between them. Germline V gene lookup returns CDR1 MNHEY and CDR2 SMNVEV (reference sequence). This CDR3 reads CASSYTNTGELFF. In nucleotides, the CDR3 is TGTGCCAGCAGTTATACGAACACCGGGGAGCTGTTTTTT.

The gene calls are TRBV20-1 and TRBJ2-3, with D unclear. Looked up from germline, CDR1 is DFQATT and CDR2 is SNEGSKA (reference sequence). This CDR3 spans 14 amino acids. Trimming took 5 bases from V and 2 from J, leaving 14 bases between them. CDR3: CSAGPFSNTDTQYF. CDR3 sequence (DNA): TGCAGTGCTGGCCCATTTAGTAACACAGATACGCAGTATTTT.

This clonotype appeared a few times. The V and J genes are TRBV24-1 and TRBJ2-2; D might be TRBD1 or TRBD2, each matching 5 bases. The ends were cut back, 1 base at V and 12 bases at J, with 11 bases in the middle. The V gene's germline CDR1 is KGHDR and CDR2 SFDVKD. The CDR3 is 13 amino acids. DNA for the CDR3: TGTGCCACCAGTGATTTCCGAGGGGCCCAGCTGTTTTTT. As protein: CATSDFRGAQLFF.

The chain carries TRBV5-1 and TRBJ2-7; D not resolved. V was pared by 1 base and J by 4 bases, with 15 bases between. The CDR3 has 15 amino acids. CDR1 is SGHRS and CDR2 is YFSETQ in the germline V gene. The DNA of the CDR3 is TGCGCCAGCAGCTTGCGATTAGCCCGTCCTTACGAGCAGTACTTC. This codes for CASSLRLARPYEQYF.

This clonotype was picked up many times. The V and J genes are TRBV5-1 and TRBJ2-1; D unresolved. Per germline, CDR1 SGHRS and CDR2 YFSETQ. This CDR3 spans 12 amino acids. Deletions cut 4 bases from V and 11 bases from J, with 13 bases between. DNA of the CDR3: TGCGCCAGCAGCGAACCCCGTGAGAAGCAGTTCTTC. Amino acid sequence: CASSEPREKQFF.

With regard to this clonotype: This may be a read error: a much more frequent sequence differs by one nucleotide. The V gene is TRBV20-1, the J gene TRBJ2-3; D may match TRBD1 or TRBD2 (5 bases each). Looked up from germline, CDR1 is DFQATT and CDR2 is SNEGSKA (reference sequence). The CDR3 consists of 11 residues. The CDR3, as DNA: TGCAGTGCTGAAAGGGGAGATGCGCAGTATTTT. Residues: CSAERGDAQYF.

This chain joins TRBV15 and TRBJ2-1; TRBD2 agrees at 10 bases. The CDR3 contains 16 residues. The V and J ends lost 1 base and 4 bases, in that order; junction bases with no gene match: 4. The germline V gene encodes CDR1 LNHNV and CDR2 YYDKDF (reference sequence). CDR3 in DNA: TGTGCCACCAGCAGAGCCGGACTAGCGGCTTACAATGAGCAGTTCTTC. This sequence encodes CATSRAGLAAYNEQFF.

This clonotype was recorded at least ten times. J is TRBJ2-1 and V is TRBV5-1; D call uncertain. V was clipped by 1 base and J by 5 bases, with 16 bases between them. From germline, CDR1 is SGHRS and CDR2 YFSETQ. This CDR3 contains 16 residues. CDR3 loop: CASSLNVPDNNNEQFF. The CDR3 DNA sequence: TGCGCCAGCAGCTTGAATGTACCCGACAATAACAATGAGCAGTTCTTC.

This clonotype was counted at least ten times. The chain recombines TRBV29-1 with TRBJ2-1; TRBD2 matches 7 bases. V dropped 2 bases and J dropped 10; count of bases not matched to a gene: 11. The CDR3 is 14 residues long. Germline-derived CDR1 and CDR2 are SQVTM and ANQGSEA. The CDR3 loop reads CSVELSSGISEQFF. The CDR3 nucleotides read TGCAGCGTTGAATTATCAAGCGGGATTTCCGAGCAGTTCTTC.

In this sample, this clonotype turned up many times. The V and J genes are TRBV5-1 and TRBJ1-5; no reliable D call. V shed 0 bases and J shed 9 bases, with 7 bases lying between them. This CDR3 comprises 12 residues. Per germline, CDR1 SGHRS and CDR2 YFSETQ. The CDR3 reads CASSLGGGPQHF. CDR3 nucleotide sequence: TGCGCCAGCAGCTTGGGCGGCGGGCCCCAGCATTTT.

This clonotype was observed a few times. The J gene is TRBJ2-7, the V gene TRBV12-3 or TRBV12-4, with D maybe TRBD1 (6 bases). This CDR3 spans 14 amino acids. Trimming pared 5 bases from V and 0 bases from J, leaving 11 bases between. The CDR3 nucleotides read TGTGCCAGCAGTCCCGAAGGGGGCTCCTACGAGCAGTACTTC. It translates to CASSPEGGSYEQYF.

A few counts support this clonotype. J is TRBJ2-5 and V is TRBV29-1; D gene unclear. The V end was cut by 4 bases, the J end by 4 bases, with 13 bases between. Germline loops: CDR1 SQVTM, CDR2 ANQGSEA. The CDR3 is 13 amino acids. The CDR3, as DNA: TGCAGCGTTGTTGCGGACGATGGAGAGACCCAGTACTTC. Its protein product is CSVVADDGETQYF.

This chain connects TRBV19 to TRBJ2-6; D not certain. The CDR3 runs to 14 residues. The V gene's germline CDR1 is LNHDA and CDR2 SQIVND (reference sequence). V gave up 3 bases and J gave up 2 bases, with 5 bases separating them. The CDR3: CASSIIAGANVLTF. CDR3 coding DNA: TGTGCCAGTAGTATCATTGCTGGGGCCAACGTCCTGACTTTC.

This clonotype was picked up a small number of times. The rearrangement uses TRBV7-2 and TRBJ2-7; TRBD1 matches 11 bases. V trimming: 3 bases; J trimming: 3 bases; junction bases outside the gene matches: 7. The germline V gene encodes CDR1 SGHTA and CDR2 FQGNSA. This CDR3 contains 16 residues. CDR3 nucleotide sequence: TGTGCCAGCAGCTTGGAGGGACAGGGGGGCAACTACGAGCAGTACTTC. Residues: CASSLEGQGGNYEQYF.

This clonotype has a count of ten or more. J is TRBJ2-1 and V is TRBV20-1; a possible D gene is TRBD1 (7 bases). This CDR3 contains 18 residues. The germline gives CDR1 DFQATT, CDR2 SNEGSKA (reference sequence). V was cut by 6 bases and J by 0 bases, with 24 bases left in between. CDR3 nucleotides: TGCAGTGCAAAACGGGGCGGAGGGGGCCCAAGCTCCTACAATGAGCAGTTCTTC. It is translated as CSAKRGGGGPSSYNEQFF.

This clonotype was observed a handful of times. This sequence joins TRBV5-1 and TRBJ2-3; the D call may be TRBD1 or TRBD2 (5 bases each). V lost 1 base and J 2 bases, leaving 11 bases between the germline ends. The CDR3 extends over 15 amino acids. CDR1 is SGHRS and CDR2 is YFSETQ in the germline V gene. Here the CDR3 reads CASSLFTGLTDTQYF. The CDR3 coding sequence is TGCGCCAGCAGCTTGTTCACAGGACTCACAGATACGCAGTATTTT.